A selection of T cell receptor beta chains follows, all from one sample in a study of T cells in Graves' hyperthyroidism and ophthalmopathy. TCRdb redid the calling of the multiplex PCR reads with MiXCR, one entry per CDR3 protein. The table shows nearly 750,000 distinct CDR3 sequences, with roughly a third occurring only once. The sequencing sample was made of blood. The origin of the receptors is a woman in her thirties or forties with Graves' hyperthyroidism. Both conserved end residues are part of each CDR3. A D gene is named only where the DNA matches it firmly. Clone size, where shown, is once, few, many, or a class for clones that have expanded.

abundance	d_gene	v_gene	j_gene	CDR3aa	CDR3nt
few	-	TRBV5-8	TRBJ2-7	CASSFGAEQYF	TGTGCCAGCAGCTTCGGGGCCGAGCAGTACTTC
-	TRBD1	TRBV10-3	TRBJ1-4	CASLPWTGATNEKLFF	TGTGCCAGCCTTCCATGGACAGGTGCAACTAATGAAAAACTGTTTTTT
many	-	TRBV5-1	TRBJ1-2	CASSLNTDYGYTF	TGCGCCAGCAGCTTGAACACCGACTATGGCTACACCTTC
-	TRBD2	TRBV6-2/TRBV6-3	TRBJ2-5	CASSRLAVQETQYF	TGTGCCAGCAGCCGACTAGCGGTACAAGAGACCCAGTACTTC
many	TRBD1	TRBV7-2	TRBJ1-5	CASSLRRTGNSNQPQHF	TGTGCCAGCAGCTTACGACGGACAGGGAATAGCAATCAGCCCCAGCATTTT
many	-	TRBV10-1	TRBJ1-1	CASSEVLGTEAFF	TGCGCCAGCAGTGAAGTCTTAGGCACTGAAGCTTTCTTT
many	-	TRBV25-1	TRBJ1-1	CASSGSGTGEAFF	TGTGCCAGTTCGGGGTCCGGCACTGGTGAAGCTTTCTTT
many	-	TRBV7-8	TRBJ1-5	CASSPPGGTQPQHF	TGTGCCAGCAGCCCCCCCGGGGGAACTCAGCCCCAGCATTTT
many	-	TRBV24-1	TRBJ1-2	CATSDEGSNYGYTF	TGTGCCACCAGTGATGAGGGTTCAAACTATGGCTACACCTTC
many	TRBD2	TRBV7-8	TRBJ2-7	CASSLGLSSYEQYF	TGTGCCAGCAGCTTGGGACTAAGCTCCTACGAGCAGTACTTC
-	-	TRBV19	TRBJ1-1	CASSMRGLNTEAFF	TGTGCCAGTAGTATGCGGGGTTTGAACACTGAAGCTTTCTTT
-	TRBD1	TRBV29-1	TRBJ2-6	CSAGQGANVLTF	TGCAGCGCGGGACAGGGGGCCAACGTCCTGACTTTC
many	-	TRBV4-3	TRBJ2-5	CASSQEVGETQYF	TGCGCCAGCAGCCAAGAAGTTGGAGAGACCCAGTACTTC
many	-	TRBV20-1	TRBJ1-2	CSARRGGDGYTF	TGCAGTGCCCGGAGGGGGGGCGATGGCTACACCTTC
-	TRBD1	TRBV2	TRBJ2-7	CASSLGQALSYEQYF	TGTGCCAGCAGCCTGGGACAGGCTCTCTCCTACGAGCAGTACTTC
few	TRBD1	TRBV5-1	TRBJ1-4	CASSFTGGKIANEKLFF	TGCGCCAGCAGTTTCACAGGGGGCAAGATAGCTAATGAAAAACTGTTTTTT
-	-	TRBV7-9	TRBJ2-7	CASSYSKPPRSYEQYF	TGTGCCAGCAGTTACTCGAAACCCCCCCGTTCGTACGAGCAGTACTTC
-	-	TRBV5-1	TRBJ1-2	CASRREGNVGYTF	TGCGCCAGCAGAAGAGAGGGGAATGTGGGCTACACCTTC
-	TRBD1	TRBV25-1	TRBJ2-7	CASRGQGPTYEQYF	TGTGCCAGCAGGGGACAGGGCCCAACCTACGAGCAGTACTTC
-	-	TRBV7-2	TRBJ2-2	CASSLEFVGGNTGELFF	TGTGCCAGCAGCTTAGAGTTTGTCGGGGGGAACACCGGGGAGCTGTTTTTT
-	-	TRBV12-3/TRBV12-4	TRBJ1-4	CASSLDTGYEKLFF	TGTGCCAGCAGTTTAGACACAGGGTACGAAAAACTGTTTTTT
-	TRBD2	TRBV6-1	TRBJ2-2	CASSRGLAGGGETGELFF	TGTGCCAGCAGCCGGGGACTAGCGGGAGGTGGAGAGACCGGGGAGCTGTTTTTT
many	-	TRBV6-5	TRBJ2-6	CASSYQTPSSGANVLTF	TGTGCCAGCAGTTACCAAACACCAAGCTCTGGGGCCAACGTCCTGACTTTC
-	-	TRBV4-3	TRBJ2-7	CASSQAEGVYYEQYF	TGCGCCAGCAGCCAAGCGGAGGGGGTATACTACGAGCAGTACTTC
-	-	TRBV2	TRBJ1-1	CASSYRGTVTEAFF	TGTGCCAGTAGTTATCGGGGAACTGTGACTGAAGCTTTCTTT
many	-	TRBV5-5	TRBJ2-3	CASSLVQDTSTDTQYF	TGTGCCAGCAGCTTGGTCCAGGACACTAGCACAGATACGCAGTATTTT
-	TRBD2	TRBV4-3	TRBJ2-7	CASSGSTSGSYEQYF	TGCGCCAGCAGTGGAAGTACTAGCGGATCCTACGAGCAGTACTTC
many	-	TRBV10-3	TRBJ1-2	CAISQAWSYTF	TGTGCCATCAGCCAGGCATGGAGCTACACCTTC
-	-	TRBV7-2	TRBJ2-5	CASSLEVRRGQETQYF	TGTGCCAGCAGCTTAGAGGTTAGGCGGGGCCAAGAGACCCAGTACTTC
-	-	TRBV6-5	TRBJ1-4	CATALFRNEKLFF	TGTGCCACCGCGTTGTTCCGCAATGAAAAACTGTTTTTT
-	-	TRBV6-5	TRBJ1-4	CASSYSVQHRNEKLFF	TGTGCCAGCAGTTACTCGGTACAGCACCGTAATGAAAAACTGTTTTTT
-	-	TRBV24-1	TRBJ1-4	CATSDPTEGGDEKLFF	TGTGCCACCAGTGATCCAACGGAGGGCGGGGATGAAAAACTGTTTTTT